This T cell receptor (beta chain) was observed in a study of identical twins. Study-wide results and limits: Modelling underestimated the level of out-of-frame TCR alpha sharing observed in monozygotic twins. Conclusions came from cross-sectional statistical analysis, not from following the same donors.

A universal primer site came from template switching; cDNA carried unique molecular identifiers. TCRdb ran MiXCR on the 5' RACE reads and lists one entry per CDR3 protein. This sample has hundreds of thousands of distinct CDR3 sequences; roughly 8.6% occur once, and the top ten carry approximately 2.1%. About this clonotype itself: Its antigen is not identified.

Trimming pared 2 bases from V and 4 bases from J, leaving 11 bases between. Germline lookup yields CDR1 SGHRS and CDR2 YFSETQ. This CDR3 region has 14 residues. This sample was shared with a second study, whose subject was yellow fever vaccine responses in identical twins.

The chain joins TRBV5-1 to TRBJ2-3; perhaps TRBD2 as D (6 bases). The clonotype originates from a woman between 18 and 30 years old in good health. The sequencing sample was made of memory (CD45RO+) T cells sorted from blood. The CDR3: CASSFSTGADTQYF. For the CDR3, the DNA is TGCGCCAGCAGCTTCAGTACGGGGGCAGATACGCAGTATTTT.